The 32 T cell receptor beta chains below all came from one sample that was sequenced in a study of blood T cell repertoires in COVID-19. Using immunoSEQ multiplex PCR, the repertoire was profiled, and TCRdb retains in-frame clones only, with some absent. The table records some 330,000 clones, around 87% of them present only once. Input material: PBMCs or T cells enriched from blood (not recorded which). The receptors originated from a man between 35 and 55 years old in a cohort exposed to, infected with or recovered from COVID-19 (not recorded which).

This chain links TRBV2 with TRBJ2-3; the D gene is possibly TRBD1 (6 bases). This CDR3 comprises 18 residues. Germline values: CDR1 SNHLY, CDR2 FYNNEI. Trimming took 0 bases from V and 2 from J, leaving 18 bases between them. CDR3 DNA: TGTGCCAGCAGTGAAGCGCCAAGGAACCGGGGACACACAGATACGCAGTATTTT. Its protein is CASSEAPRNRGHTDTQYF. Combining the CDR3 with reference TRBV2 and TRBJ2-3 gives the whole variable domain EPEVTQTPSHQVTQMGQEVILRCVPISNHLYFYWYRQILGQKVEFLVSFYNNEISEKSEIFDDQFSVERPDGSNFTLKIRSTKLEDSAMYFCASSEAPRNRGHTDTQYFGPGTRLTVL.

The chain uses TRBV6-4 and TRBJ1-5; the D gene is possibly TRBD1 (6 bases). The CDR3 is 15 residues long. V lost 4 bases and J 0 bases, leaving 10 bases between the germline ends. Germline V gene lookup returns CDR1 MRHNA and CDR2 SNTAGT. CDR3 in amino acids: CASSAQGGSNQPQHF. Here the CDR3 DNA reads TGTGCCAGCAGTGCCCAAGGGGGTAGCAATCAGCCCCAGCATTTT.

In this sample, this clone turned up once. This chain uses TRBV28 with TRBJ2-1; TRBD2 might be the D (5 bases). The V gene's germline CDR1 is MDHEN and CDR2 SYDVKM. V was clipped by 7 bases and J by 7 bases, with 20 bases between them. CDR3 length: 15 amino acids. The CDR3 loop reads CASNPGGSSGNEQFF. The CDR3 DNA reads TGTGCCAGCAATCCCGGCGGCTCTTCGGGGAATGAGCAGTTCTTC.

The rearrangement joins TRBV28 to TRBJ2-2; D gene unclear. Germline lookup yields CDR1 MDHEN and CDR2 SYDVKM. Trimming shortened V by 5 bases and J by 6 bases, and 16 bases separated the two germline ends. CDR3 size: 15 residues. CDR3 in DNA: TGTGCCAGCAGTAGCCCCGGGTCTCTGTCCGGGGAGCTGTTTTTT. Residues: CASSSPGSLSGELFF.

This clone was seen a handful of times. J is TRBJ2-3 and V is TRBV18, with unresolved D. The CDR3 sequence is 13 residues long. Deletions cut 3 bases from V and 3 bases from J, with 7 bases between. The germline gives CDR1 KGHSH, CDR2 LQKENI. Here the CDR3 DNA reads TGTGCCAGCTCACCGCGTACGACAGATACGCAGTATTTT. Protein sequence: CASSPRTTDTQYF.

Written as DNA, the CDR3 is TGCGCCAGCAGCTTGGACACAACTAATGAAAAACTGTTTTTT. Its protein product is CASSLDTTNEKLFF. The chain carries TRBV5-1 and TRBJ1-4; D remains unclear. Trimming removed 0 bases from V and 0 bases from J, with 3 bases in between. This CDR3 has 14 residues. Germline V gene data show CDR1 as SGHRS and CDR2 as YFSETQ. The full variable domain, completed using reference TRBV5-1 and TRBJ1-4, is KAGVTQTPRYLIKTRGQQVTLSCSPISGHRSVSWYQQTPGQGLQFLFEYFSETQRNKGNFPGRFSGRQFSNSRSEMNVSTLELGDSALYLCASSLDTTNEKLFFGSGTQLSVL.

V is TRBV2 and J is TRBJ2-4, with TRBD1 identical over 7 bases. Germline lookup yields CDR1 SNHLY and CDR2 FYNNEI. This CDR3 has 15 residues. Trimming removed 6 bases from V and 0 bases from J; junction bases left unmatched: 5. The CDR3, as DNA: TGTGCCAGCAGCGCAGGGGGTTTAGCCAAAAACATTCAGTACTTC. Residues: CASSAGGLAKNIQYF.

The chain employs TRBV28 and TRBJ1-2; 7 positions match TRBD1. J lost 1 base, V lost 5 bases, and 10 bases had no gene match. This CDR3 contains 16 residues. The germline V gene has CDR1 MDHEN and CDR2 SYDVKM. DNA for the CDR3: TGTGCCAGCAGTAGCTTGACAGGGCCCTTTAACTATGGCTACACCTTC. Protein: CASSSLTGPFNYGYTF.

In DNA form, the CDR3 reads TGCGCCAGCAGCCAAGCCAGGGCATCCTACAATGAGCAGTTCTTC. Protein: CASSQARASYNEQFF. The J gene is TRBJ2-1, the V gene TRBV4-1, with D maybe TRBD1 (5 bases). Germline CDR1 is MGHRA and CDR2 is YSYEKL. The CDR3 consists of 15 residues. The V end was cut by 1 base, the J end by 1 base, with 8 bases between.

The rearrangement links TRBV2 to TRBJ2-1; 14 positions match TRBD2. V lost 6 bases, J lost 10 bases, and 8 bases stayed unmatched. This CDR3 is built from 15 residues. CDR1 and CDR2 from the germline V gene are SNHLY and FYNNEI. As DNA, the CDR3 is TGTGCCAGCAGCGAGGGACTAGCGGGAGCCGGGGAGCAGTTCTTC. Residues: CASSEGLAGAGEQFF.

The genes are TRBV9 and TRBJ2-7; D unclear. V was trimmed by 0 bases and J by 0 bases, leaving 7 bases between them. Germline V CDR1 and CDR2: SGDLS, YYNGEE. This CDR3 is 14 amino acids long. CDR3 protein: CASSVDTSSYEQYF. CDR3 DNA sequence: TGTGCCAGCAGCGTAGACACCAGCTCCTACGAGCAGTACTTC.

CDR3 coding DNA: TGTGCCAGCAGCGTGACAGGAGATAATGAAAAACTGTTTTTT. Translating it yields CASSVTGDNEKLFF. The chain couples TRBV9 to TRBJ1-4; D is perhaps TRBD1 (6 bases). The ends were cut back, 2 bases at V and 4 bases at J, with 9 bases in the middle. CDR1 SGDLS and CDR2 YYNGEE come from the germline V gene. The CDR3 runs to 14 residues.

The J gene is TRBJ2-7, the V gene TRBV19, with D tentatively TRBD2 (5 bases). CDR1 LNHDA and CDR2 SQIVND come from the germline V gene (reference sequence). V was cut by 2 bases and J by 7 bases, with 15 bases left in between. CDR3 length equals 14 residues. Written as DNA, the CDR3 is TGTGCCAGTAGTATAAGTATTGAGGGAAGAGAGCAGTACTTC. Encoded protein: CASSISIEGREQYF.

The chain joins TRBV28 to TRBJ1-2; D is undetermined. Trimming took off 5 bases at V and 5 bases at J, with 12 bases between the two ends. The CDR3 totals 13 residues. Germline V lookup: CDR1 MDHEN, CDR2 SYDVKM. CDR3 sequence (DNA): TGTGCCAGCAGTCCCCAGACAAGTTATGGCTACACCTTC. Translation: CASSPQTSYGYTF.

This chain uses TRBV6-5 with TRBJ1-5; the D gene is possibly TRBD1 (5 bases). The CDR3 loop spans 15 amino acids. CDR1 MNHEY and CDR2 SVGAGI come from the germline V gene. Trimming took off 6 bases at V and 0 bases at J, with 12 bases between the two ends. The CDR3 DNA reads TGTGCCAGCAGGCCGGGGGGGTTTAGCAATCAGCCCCAGCATTTT. Amino acid sequence: CASRPGGFSNQPQHF.

This sequence joins TRBV6-1 and TRBJ1-1; 8 nucleotides agree with TRBD1. The CDR3 covers 14 residues. V lost 1 base to trimming and J lost 3 bases; unmatched junction nucleotides: 1. Germline V gene sequence: CDR1 MNHNS, CDR2 SASEGT. CDR3 amino acids: CASSEGTGYTEAFF. For the CDR3, the DNA is TGTGCCAGCAGTGAAGGGACAGGGTACACTGAAGCTTTCTTT.

In nucleotides, the CDR3 is TGTGCCAGCAGCCAAGCTCTAGCGGGAGTCAATCCCCGGGAGACCCAGTACTTC. It specifies CASSQALAGVNPRETQYF. The chain has TRBV4-2 and TRBJ2-5; 10 nucleotides line up with TRBD2. Looked up from germline, CDR1 is LGHNA and CDR2 is YNFKEQ. CDR3 size: 18 residues. After removal of 1 base from V and 5 bases from J, the junction contained 13 bases not matched to a gene.

The genes are TRBV18 and TRBJ2-4; 9 bases map to TRBD1. This CDR3 is built from 15 residues. Germline V gene data show CDR1 as KGHSH and CDR2 as LQKENI. After removal of 1 base from V and 4 bases from J, the junction contained 2 bases not matched to a gene. The CDR3 loop is CASSPLGTGKNIQYF. The CDR3 DNA reads TGTGCCAGCTCACCACTAGGGACAGGGAAAAACATTCAGTACTTC.

This clone came up a few times. The chain uses TRBV2 and TRBJ1-4, with D possibly TRBD1 on 6 matching bases. The CDR3 has 14 amino acids. Germline lookup yields CDR1 SNHLY and CDR2 FYNNEI. The V end was cut by 2 bases, the J end by 7 bases, with 11 bases between. The CDR3 region is CASSEPDSPEKLFF. The DNA for the CDR3 is TGTGCCAGCAGTGAACCGGACAGTCCTGAAAAACTGTTTTTT.

The chain combines TRBV5-1 with TRBJ1-6, with 7 positions matching TRBD1. V lost 3 bases and J lost 9; bases outside the gene matches: 9. Germline assignment: CDR1 SGHRS and CDR2 YFSETQ. The CDR3 has 15 residues. CDR3 sequence reads: CASSSTDRVGSPLHF. The DNA for the CDR3 is TGCGCCAGCAGCTCCACCGACAGGGTGGGTTCACCCCTCCACTTT.

The V gene is TRBV3-1 (or the pseudogene TRBV3-2), the J gene TRBJ2-2, with TRBD2 matching 7 bases. The CDR3 length is 14 residues. In germline, CDR1 is LGHDT, CDR2 YNNKEL (reference sequence). Trimming at V came to 3 bases and at J to 6 bases, leaving 4 bases not matched to a gene. CDR3 loop: CASSQTSLAGELFF. The CDR3 region has the DNA TGTGCCAGCAGCCAGACTAGCCTTGCCGGGGAGCTGTTTTTT.

The chain employs TRBV5-1 and TRBJ2-7, with TRBD1 as a possible D gene (6 bases). The V gene's germline CDR1 is SGHRS and CDR2 YFSETQ. Trimming took off 4 bases at V and 2 bases at J, with 10 bases between the two ends. The CDR3 spans 13 residues. CDR3 protein: CASSLDRTYEQYF. The CDR3 DNA sequence: TGCGCCAGCAGCCTGGACAGAACCTACGAGCAGTACTTC.

J is TRBJ2-7 and V is TRBV2; possible D gene TRBD1, 5 bases. Germline lookup yields CDR1 SNHLY and CDR2 FYNNEI. CDR3 length: 14 amino acids. V was pared by 5 bases and J by 2 bases, with 13 bases between. As DNA, the CDR3 is TGTGCCAGCAGTACGTCTGGGGCCACCTACGAGCAGTACTTC. This translates into CASSTSGATYEQYF.

The rearrangement joins TRBV28 to TRBJ1-5; 8 nucleotides match TRBD1. There are 15 residues in the CDR3. CDR1 is MDHEN, CDR2 SYDVKM, per germline. V was pared by 3 bases and J by 3 bases, with 4 bases of the junction left unmatched. CDR3 region: CASSLGQEFNQPQHF. The DNA for the CDR3 is TGTGCCAGCAGTTTGGGACAGGAGTTCAATCAGCCCCAGCATTTT.

The chain carries TRBV4-1 and TRBJ1-5, with 9 bases that match TRBD1. This CDR3 region has 17 residues. From germline, CDR1 is MGHRA and CDR2 YSYEKL. Trimming cost V 3 bases and J 0 bases; bases outside gene matches: 6. The CDR3 sequence: CASSQGQGYYSNQPQHF. DNA of the CDR3: TGCGCCAGCAGCCAGGGACAGGGTTATTATAGCAATCAGCCCCAGCATTTT.

This rearrangement joins TRBV9 to TRBJ2-1; 11 nucleotides line up with TRBD2. Germline V gene sequence: CDR1 SGDLS, CDR2 YYNGEE. The trim removed 3 bases at V and 7 bases at J, leaving 9 bases unmatched. CDR3 length: 16 residues. The CDR3 is CASSGIAGGPRNEQFF. For the CDR3, the DNA is TGTGCCAGCAGCGGGATAGCGGGAGGGCCTCGGAATGAGCAGTTCTTC.

The rearrangement uses TRBV4-2 and TRBJ2-7, with TRBD2 as a possible D gene (6 bases). Trimming shortened V by 4 bases and J by 4 bases, and 20 bases separated the two germline ends. Germline loops: CDR1 LGHNA, CDR2 YNFKEQ. The CDR3 is 16 amino acids. In nucleotides, the CDR3 is TGTGCCAGCAGCCCCCATGAGGGGCGGGACCAGTACGAGCAGTACTTC. It encodes CASSPHEGRDQYEQYF.

The chain has TRBV28 and TRBJ2-7; maybe TRBD1 (6 bases). This CDR3 has 13 residues. Between the trimmed V and J ends, which lost 7 bases and 1 base, there was a span of 11 bases. The germline CDR1 and CDR2 sequences are MDHEN and SYDVKM. CDR3 amino acids: CASTGRGSYEQYF. The CDR3 nucleotides read TGTGCCAGCACGGGTAGGGGGTCCTACGAGCAGTACTTC.

This clone was counted only a few times. The chain recombines TRBV19 with TRBJ1-3, with D perhaps TRBD1 (6 bases). The CDR3 runs 15 residues. CDR1 LNHDA and CDR2 SQIVND come from the germline V gene (reference sequence). Trimming stripped 9 bases from V and 6 bases from J, with 21 bases between. The CDR3 protein is CASTRAGQGANTIYF. The CDR3 region has the DNA TGTGCCAGCACCCGAGCGGGACAAGGGGCAAACACCATATATTTT. Supplemented by reference TRBV19 and TRBJ1-3, the full variable domain reads DGGITQSPKYLFRKEGQNVTLSCEQNLNHDAMYWYRQDPGQGLRLIYYSQIVNDFQKGDIAEGYSVSREKKESFPLTVTSAQKNPTAFYLCASTRAGQGANTIYFGEGSWLTVV.

The chain joins TRBV5-1 to TRBJ1-1; TRBD1 aligns across 7 bases. The CDR3 runs 15 residues. CDR1 and CDR2 (germline): SGHRS, YFSETQ. The trim removed 5 bases at V and 1 base at J, leaving 8 bases unmatched. The CDR3 region is CASRDRGQQNTEAFF. The DNA for the CDR3 is TGCGCCAGCAGGGATAGGGGACAGCAGAACACTGAAGCTTTCTTT.

Here the CDR3 DNA reads TGTGCCAGCAGCACAGGGGCAGGGAACACCGGGGAGCTGTTTTTT. This codes for CASSTGAGNTGELFF. The chain joins TRBV7-2 to TRBJ2-2; 7 nucleotides agree with TRBD1. With V trimmed by 5 bases and J by 1 base, 4 bases remained unmatched. Germline CDR1 and CDR2: SGHTA and FQGNSA. This CDR3 is built from 15 residues.

The rearrangement uses TRBV5-4 and TRBJ2-2, with D possibly being TRBD2 (5 bases). Trimming left V 4 bases short and J 2 bases short, with 15 bases between. Germline V lookup: CDR1 SGHNT, CDR2 YYREEE (reference sequence). The CDR3 contains 16 residues. In DNA form, the CDR3 reads TGTGCCAGCAGCCGAGGGTACAGTAAAAACACCGGGGAGCTGTTTTTT. This translates into CASSRGYSKNTGELFF.